These T cell receptor beta chains were read from a single sample in a study of Ad26.COV2.S vaccination and SARS-CoV-2 variants. Sequencing used immunoSEQ multiplex PCR; TCRdb keeps in-frame clones, though not all of them. Here the sample spans around 320,000 clones, 86% being singletons. This specimen consisted of peripheral blood, obtained in a trial of Ad26.COV2.S vaccine versus placebo. The receptor set was obtained from a person between 18 and 60 years old who received the Ad26.COV2.S COVID-19 vaccine or a placebo. CDR3s include the opening cysteine and the closing phenylalanine or tryptophan. The order of the fields is clone size, D gene, J gene, V gene, CDR3 DNA, CDR3 protein. A D gene is named only where the DNA matches it firmly. Expanded clones get a size class; other rows say once, few or many, or leave the size out.

>.|TRBD1|TRBJ2-1|TRBV2
TGTGCCAGCAGAGGACAGGGAAGGGGCGAGCAGTTCTTC
CASRGQGRGEQFF
>few|.|TRBJ2-7|TRBV5-1
TGCGCCAGCAGCTTGAACAGGGACTACGAGCAGTACTTC
CASSLNRDYEQYF
>.|TRBD1|TRBJ1-1|TRBV7-2
TGTGCCAGCAGCTCTCAACAGGGGCGCCGGGATGGAGCTTTCTTT
CASSSQQGRRDGAFF
>.|.|TRBJ2-3|TRBV7-9
TGTGCCAGCAGCCGACAGACTACCGTCACAGATACGCAGTATTTT
CASSRQTTVTDTQYF
>.|TRBD2|TRBJ2-1|TRBV10-3
TGTGCCATCAGTATTAGCGGGGGTGGCAATGAGCAGTTCTTC
CAISISGGGNEQFF
>.|.|TRBJ2-3|TRBV29-1
TGCAGCGGTCTGGGTAGTTCCACAGATACGCAGTATTTT
CSGLGSSTDTQYF
>.|.|TRBJ1-1|TRBV19
TGTGCCAGTAGTCCCGACATCTCGAACACTGAAGCTTTCTTT
CASSPDISNTEAFF
>.|.|TRBJ1-1|TRBV4-3
TGCGCCAGCAGCCAAAATTATGGGGGGTCGAGGAACACTGAAGCTTTCTTT
CASSQNYGGSRNTEAFF
>.|TRBD1|TRBJ1-2|TRBV7-8
TGTGCCAGCAGCTCGGACAGGGTGACCTATGGCTACACCTTC
CASSSDRVTYGYTF
>.|.|TRBJ2-3|TRBV12-3/TRBV12-4
TGTGCCAGCACCGACGTGGGAACAGATACGCAGTATTTT
CASTDVGTDTQYF